Reported below is one T cell receptor beta chain. The sample belongs to a study of blood T cell repertoires in COVID-19. The overall study: Samples of COVID-19 (acute and convalescent) were obtained from the United States, Italy and Spain. PBMCs, B-cell-depleted T cells, or T cells provided the cDNA or gDNA that made up the material.

The length of the CDR3 is 14 residues. Per the germline V gene, CDR1 is GTSNPN and CDR2 is SVGIG (reference sequence). The V end lost 6 bases, the J end lost 2 bases, and 16 bases lay between the germline ends. In the original processing: Estimates of nucleated cell counts were drawn from the amplification of reference gene primers. The table came from immunoSEQ multiplex PCR; TCRdb's copy has only in-frame clones and leaves some out. That table supplies the V and J calls and clone size; D and trimming were determined from the DNA. Of 200,000 to 300,000 clones listed, more than 70% are singletons. The TCR originated in a woman aged 45 to 65 with acute or convalescent COVID-19. This chain connects TRBV30 to TRBJ1-2; D may be TRBD1 (6 bases). Sequenced sample: peripheral blood. CDR3 sequence: CACTPGHLNYGYTF. The CDR3 DNA reads as TGTGCCTGCACTCCGGGACACCTAAACTATGGCTACACCTTC.